One sample yielded the 9 T cell receptor beta chains listed below, sequenced in a study of cytomegalovirus exposure and HLA in healthy donors. PCR primers comprised 60 Vbeta and 13 Jbeta primers. Using immunoSEQ multiplex PCR, the repertoire was profiled, and TCRdb retains in-frame clones only, with some absent. The sample holds about 55,000 clones. Input material: PBMCs. The receptors derive from a middle-aged man in good health and CMV-seropositive.

This rearrangement joins TRBV29-1 to TRBJ1-2; possible D gene TRBD1, 5 bases. This CDR3 has 13 amino acids. Germline V gives CDR1 SQVTM, CDR2 ANQGSEA. V lost 3 bases, J lost 5 bases, and 13 bases lay in between. This chain's CDR3 is CSVEPPGKYGYTF. CDR3 DNA: TGCAGCGTTGAGCCGCCAGGGAAGTATGGCTACACCTTC.

The chain recombines TRBV7-8 with TRBJ2-5; D not resolved. The CDR3 covers 12 residues. V was shortened by 4 bases and J by 5 bases, with 8 bases between the two germline ends. The germline gives CDR1 SGHVS, CDR2 FQNEAQ. The CDR3 sequence is CASSSFRETQYF. CDR3 in DNA: TGTGCCAGCAGCTCATTCAGGGAGACCCAGTACTTC.

The genes are TRBV10-3 and TRBJ2-7; 7 nucleotides agree with TRBD1. The V and J ends lost 6 bases and 3 bases, in that order; junction bases with no gene match: 8. CDR3 length: 14 residues. Germline CDR1 ENHRY, CDR2 SYGVKD. CDR3 amino acids: CAIRRQGSSYEQYF. The DNA of the CDR3 is TGTGCCATCAGGAGACAGGGATCGAGCTACGAGCAGTACTTC.

This sequence joins TRBV28 and TRBJ1-1; D might be TRBD1 (5 bases). Germline-derived CDR1 and CDR2 are MDHEN and SYDVKM. V dropped 6 bases and J dropped 6 bases, with 23 bases sitting between them. The length of the CDR3 is 16 residues. The CDR3 sequence is CASRVHGTAGTAEAFF. CDR3 in DNA: TGTGCCAGCAGGGTACATGGAACAGCGGGGACCGCTGAAGCTTTCTTT.

The chain recombines TRBV4-3 with TRBJ1-6; a weak D match, TRBD1 (5 bases). The CDR3 is made up of 15 amino acids. Trimming shortened V by 0 bases and J by 10 bases, and 13 bases separated the two germline ends. Germline loops: CDR1 LGHNA, CDR2 YSLEER. The CDR3 protein is CASSQEGQPGSPLHF. In DNA, the CDR3 is TGCGCCAGCAGCCAAGAGGGGCAGCCGGGCTCACCCCTCCACTTT.

This chain joins TRBV2 and TRBJ2-1; D is uncertain. V was shortened by 2 bases and J by 7 bases, with 3 bases between the two germline ends. Germline V gene sequence: CDR1 SNHLY, CDR2 FYNNEI. The CDR3 extends over 11 amino acids. In nucleotides, the CDR3 is TGTGCCAGCAGTGAACGGAATGAGCAGTTCTTC. The encoded protein is CASSERNEQFF.

The chain uses TRBV6-5 and TRBJ2-1; TRBD2 might be the D (6 bases). CDR1 is MNHEY and CDR2 is SVGAGI in the germline V gene. V was cut by 0 bases and J by 9 bases, with 12 bases left in between. The CDR3 sequence is 14 residues long. This CDR3 reads CASSYSRDGGEQFF. CDR3 nucleotide sequence: TGTGCCAGCAGTTACTCGAGGGACGGGGGTGAGCAGTTCTTC.

The rearrangement uses TRBV29-1 and TRBJ1-1; tentatively, D is TRBD1 (5 bases). This CDR3 comprises 13 residues. Germline V gene lookup returns CDR1 SQVTM and CDR2 ANQGSEA. Trimming stripped 7 bases from V and 1 base from J, with 13 bases between. The CDR3 nucleotides are TGCAGCGCCAGTGACAGTGAGAACACTGAAGCTTTCTTT. This codes for CSASDSENTEAFF.

V is TRBV4-3 and J is TRBJ1-4, with D unclear. The CDR3 sequence is 19 residues long. Germline V lookup: CDR1 LGHNA, CDR2 YSLEER. Trimming cost V 0 bases and J 3 bases, with 20 bases left between them. This CDR3 is CASSQDRKTTHRANEKLFF. In DNA form, the CDR3 reads TGCGCCAGCAGCCAAGATCGGAAAACCACCCATCGGGCTAATGAAAAACTGTTTTTT.